A few counts support the clone carrying this T cell receptor beta chain. The data were obtained in a study of T-cell reconstitution after alpha-beta-depleted transplantation in children. Unique molecular identifiers were built into the TCRbeta library. MiXCR, run by TCRdb on the PCR reads, gives a single entry per CDR3 protein. The sample shows 200,000 to 250,000 distinct CDR3 sequences, about 8.7% of them seen only once. The specimen was PBMCs, mostly from graft donor cells, collected 360 days after TCRalphabeta/CD19-depleted stem cell transplant. The receptor was isolated from a male patient aged 2-15 years who had a stem cell transplant for acute myeloid leukemia, so the T cells may come from the graft donor.

In nucleotides, the CDR3 is TGTGCCAGCAGTTACTCGATTAACCGGGGCTACGAGCAGTACTTC. Translated: CASSYSINRGYEQYF. The V call is TRBV6-5, the J call TRBJ2-7, with D perhaps matching TRBD2 (5 bases). Germline V gives CDR1 MNHEY, CDR2 SVGAGI. This CDR3 is 15 amino acids long. V dropped 0 bases and J dropped 3 bases, with 12 bases sitting between them.